The next 18 T cell receptor beta chains were all read from a single sample in a study of cytomegalovirus exposure and HLA in healthy donors. The assay was immunoSEQ multiplex PCR, and TCRdb's table has in-frame clones only and misses some. Among 150,000 to 200,000 clones listed, about 89% were seen once. The material sequenced was PBMCs. These receptors came from a man between 18 and 35 years old in good health and CMV-seropositive.

V gene TRBV2 combines with J gene TRBJ1-2, with 7 bases aligning to TRBD1. The length of the CDR3 is 12 residues. Germline CDR1 SNHLY, CDR2 FYNNEI. Trimming removed 8 bases from V and 7 bases from J; junction bases left unmatched: 7. CDR3 loop: CASRTGLGGYTF. CDR3 nucleotide sequence: TGTGCCAGCCGGACAGGCCTGGGTGGCTACACCTTC.

The chain carries TRBV5-4 and TRBJ2-5; no clear D gene. Between the trimmed V and J ends, which lost 5 bases and 2 bases, there was a span of 4 bases. Germline assignment: CDR1 SGHNT and CDR2 YYREEE (reference sequence). There are 11 residues in the CDR3. Here the CDR3 DNA reads TGTGCCAGCAGTTCGCAAGAGACCCAGTACTTC. Amino acid sequence: CASSSQETQYF.

CDR3 residues: CASSQEVRTRREQYF. As DNA, the CDR3 is TGTGCCAGCAGCCAAGAGGTGAGGACTAGGCGGGAGCAGTACTTC. V gene TRBV4-2 combines with J gene TRBJ2-7; TRBD2 aligns across 7 bases. Germline CDR1 is LGHNA and CDR2 is YNFKEQ. This CDR3 comprises 15 residues. The junction had 9 bases not matched to a gene; V was cut back by 0 bases and J by 7 bases.

The CDR3 sequence: CASTLAGARGDEQFF. Here the CDR3 DNA reads TGTGCCAGCACCTTAGCGGGAGCACGGGGGGATGAGCAGTTCTTC. V usage is TRBV6-6 and J usage is TRBJ2-1; 9 nucleotides agree with TRBD2. Germline V lookup: CDR1 MNHNY, CDR2 SVGAGI (reference sequence). This CDR3 region has 15 residues. V lost 7 bases to trimming and J lost 8 bases; unmatched junction nucleotides: 12.

The rearrangement uses TRBV28 and TRBJ2-6; D remains ambiguous. V was clipped by 5 bases and J by 0 bases, with 8 bases between them. This CDR3 comprises 15 residues. Germline CDR1 and CDR2: MDHEN and SYDVKM. The CDR3 here is CASSNQVSGANVLTF. CDR3 bases: TGTGCCAGCAGTAATCAGGTCTCTGGGGCCAACGTCCTGACTTTC.

The V and J genes are TRBV30 and TRBJ2-7; the D gene is possibly TRBD1 (6 bases). Per germline, CDR1 GTSNPN and CDR2 SVGIG (reference sequence). CDR3 length: 13 amino acids. Trimming removed 5 bases from V and 6 bases from J, with 17 bases in between. The CDR3 sequence is CAWAATGLSEQYF. The CDR3 coding sequence is TGTGCCTGGGCGGCCACAGGGTTGTCCGAGCAGTACTTC.

The J gene is TRBJ2-7, the V gene TRBV19; 8 nucleotides match TRBD2. J was trimmed by 1 base and V by 1 base; bases with no gene match: 3. The CDR3 consists of 15 residues. Germline lookup yields CDR1 LNHDA and CDR2 SQIVND (reference sequence). CDR3 region: CASSIGLARSYEQYF. In DNA, the CDR3 is TGTGCCAGTAGTATAGGACTAGCGAGGTCCTACGAGCAGTACTTC.

The chain joins TRBV6-1 to TRBJ1-1; tentative D call: TRBD1 (5 bases). V was clipped by 8 bases and J by 8 bases, with 6 bases between them. The CDR3 runs 9 residues. Germline V gives CDR1 MNHNS, CDR2 SASEGT. CDR3 bases: TGTGCCAGCGGGGGGGAAGCTTTCTTT. Translation gives CASGGEAFF.

The chain couples TRBV7-3 to TRBJ1-6; D might be TRBD1 (5 bases). Per germline, CDR1 SGHTA and CDR2 FQGTGA. The CDR3 is 14 amino acids. Trimming took 5 bases from V and 7 from J, leaving 12 bases between them. The CDR3 is CASSTQGRNSPLHF. In DNA, the CDR3 is TGTGCCAGCAGCACCCAGGGTCGGAATTCACCCCTCCACTTT. Drawing the rest from reference TRBV7-3 and TRBJ1-6, the complete variable domain is GAGVSQTPSNKVTEKGKYVELRCDPISGHTALYWYRQSLGQGPEFLIYFQGTGAADDSGLPNDRFFAVRPEGSVSTLKIQRTERGDSAVYLCASSTQGRNSPLHFGNGTRLTVT.

This clone has a handful of counts. Sequence at one end of the junction differs from germline and may be a read error. V is TRBV19 and J is TRBJ2-3, with 10 nucleotides matching TRBD2. CDR3 length: 12 amino acids. The germline V gene has CDR1 LNHDA and CDR2 SQIVND (reference sequence). The CDR3 nucleotides are TGTGCCAGTGGCGAGAGCGGGGGGGCGAGGGATTTT. Its translation is CASGESGGARDF.

The CDR3 nucleotides read TGTGCCAGCAGCTTCGGACAGACCAATTCCTACGAGCAGTACTTC. Its translation: CASSFGQTNSYEQYF. V is TRBV7-2 and J is TRBJ2-7, with D possibly matching TRBD1 (6 bases). In germline, CDR1 is SGHTA, CDR2 FQGNSA. The V gene lost 3 bases and the J gene lost 1 base, with 13 bases spanning the gap. CDR3 size: 15 residues.

This clone was seen repeatedly, ten times or more. V usage is TRBV7-2 and J usage is TRBJ1-6; D might be TRBD1 (5 bases). Trimming removed 7 bases from V and 3 bases from J, with 19 bases in between. There are 17 residues in the CDR3. Germline V gives CDR1 SGHTA, CDR2 FQGNSA. This CDR3 is CASTPSPGDFYNSPLHF. The CDR3 DNA follows: TGTGCCAGCACCCCGTCCCCCGGGGACTTCTATAATTCACCCCTCCACTTT.

The V and J genes are TRBV5-1 and TRBJ2-7; 11 bases align to TRBD2. This CDR3 spans 16 amino acids. Trimming at V came to 5 bases and at J to 5 bases, leaving 12 bases not matched to a gene. Germline CDR1 SGHRS, CDR2 YFSETQ. The CDR3 loop reads CASSGLAGGILHEQYF. For the CDR3, the DNA is TGCGCCAGCAGTGGGCTAGCGGGGGGTATCCTACACGAGCAGTACTTC.

V and J are TRBV5-1 and TRBJ1-4; 7 bases map to TRBD1. CDR1 and CDR2 (germline): SGHRS, YFSETQ. J gave up 8 bases and V 4 bases, and 5 bases lay outside the gene matches. The CDR3 has 13 amino acids. Here the CDR3 reads CASSVGQLEKLFF. The CDR3 bases are TGCGCCAGCAGCGTGGGACAGCTCGAAAAACTGTTTTTT.

V usage is TRBV7-2 and J usage is TRBJ1-1; D remains ambiguous. The germline gives CDR1 SGHTA, CDR2 FQGNSA. The CDR3 consists of 13 residues. V lost 0 bases and J 8 bases, leaving 10 bases between the germline ends. CDR3 sequence reads: CASSLAMSPEAFF. DNA for the CDR3: TGTGCCAGCAGCTTAGCCATGAGTCCCGAAGCTTTCTTT.

This sequence joins TRBV6-5 and TRBJ2-7, with D tentatively TRBD1 (5 bases). The V gene lost 2 bases and the J gene lost 5 bases, with 13 bases spanning the gap. Germline V CDR1 and CDR2: MNHEY, SVGAGI. The CDR3 runs to 14 residues. The CDR3 protein is CASSYGGHADEQYF. The CDR3 coding sequence is TGTGCCAGCAGTTACGGCGGACATGCTGACGAGCAGTACTTC.

The chain combines TRBV7-9 with TRBJ1-3, with 8 bases identical to TRBD1. The trim removed 5 bases at V and 0 bases at J, leaving 9 bases unmatched. Germline V gives CDR1 SEHNR, CDR2 FQNEAQ (reference sequence). CDR3 length equals 17 residues. The CDR3 is CASSVHPGGYSGNTIYF. CDR3 in DNA: TGTGCCAGCAGCGTACACCCAGGGGGCTACTCTGGAAACACCATATATTTT.

The V and J genes are TRBV4-3 and TRBJ1-1; D is perhaps TRBD1 (5 bases). The CDR3 spans 14 residues. The germline gives CDR1 LGHNA, CDR2 YSLEER. V lost 4 bases, J lost 1 base, and 10 bases lay in between. The CDR3 loop is CASSLEQGNTEAFF. CDR3 nucleotides: TGCGCCAGCAGCCTCGAGCAGGGGAACACTGAAGCTTTCTTT.